This paragraph covers one T cell receptor (beta chain) sequence. There is no known antigen for this receptor. Base qualities were left out, and no much larger clone turns up one base away. The source of the sample is a study of OX40 agonist ivuxolimab in advanced cancers. About the investigation overall: Ivuxolimab was a fully human IgG2 agonistic monoclonal antibody targeting the costimulatory receptor OX40 (CD134). Intravenous ivuxolimab was administered to patients every 2 weeks at six dose levels: 0.01, 0.1, 0.3, 1.5, 3 and 10 mg/kg. Of the approximately 54 patients in dose escalation, some 20 had hepatocellular carcinoma, some 15 had melanoma, 9 had renal cell carcinoma and 9 had head and neck cancer. A male proportion of roughly 85% and a mean age of approximately 60 years, ranging from roughly 20 to 80, were recorded for the dose-escalation cohort. Prior anti-PD-1, anti-PD-L1 or anti-CTLA-4 therapy was permitted, and approximately 40% of dose-escalation patients had received checkpoint inhibitors. Partial responses occurred in three dose-escalation patients, of whom one had hepatocellular carcinoma and two had cutaneous melanoma. Peripheral TCRbeta sequencing aimed to test whether ivuxolimab altered TCR sequence diversity and caused clonal T-cell expansion. The paper covers the monotherapy dose-escalation part of the phase I ivuxolimab trial, which included N of about 50 patients.

From the germline V gene, CDR1 is SGHTA and CDR2 is FQGNSA. Its CDR3 holds 15 amino acids, cysteine through phenylalanine. Only CDR3 DNA remains: 45 bases, in frame from the first base. Deletion took 1 base off V and 2 bases off J, with a span of 10 bases between the germline ends. Overall study results and their limits: Low levels of normalized T-cell clonal expansion were also seen in some patients who did not respond. In the 0.1-3.0 mg/kg groups, partial responders had among the lowest normalized peripheral clonal expansion, particularly in CD8+ T cells. At doses of 0.1 to 3.0 mg/kg, clonal expansion of both CD4+ and CD8+ blood T cells was observed from baseline to week 6. After ivuxolimab, more expanded clones were found on average in CD8+ T cells than in CD4+ T cells. Which antigens the clonally expanded peripheral T cells were specific for was not determined.

Genomic DNA was isolated from the sorted cells so that the TCRbeta CDR3 region could be sequenced. TCRbeta CDR3 regions were sequenced using the immunoSEQ Assay. Entries here come from immuneACCESS through TCRdb and include only in-frame sequences with V and J called. Some clones fail to appear in such tables; in the studies checked, an unresolved V gene covers under half of the shortfall, and the cause of the remainder is unknown. The sample table holds just under 75,000 clones, of which around 90% were seen once. The ten largest clones represent 0.5% to 0.55% of the sample. Patients with a history of autoimmune disease or receiving systemic immunosuppression were excluded from the trial. Peripheral blood for TCR sequencing was collected from all dose cohorts at baseline, on cycle 4 day 1, and on cycle 7 day 1. The samples were drawn from a first-in-human, open-label, multicenter phase I dose-escalation trial of ivuxolimab. Adults with locally advanced or metastatic melanoma, renal cell, hepatocellular, or head and neck squamous cell carcinoma were enrolled in the trial. Before TCR sequencing, CD4+ T cells and CD8+ T cells were sorted from peripheral blood as separate populations.

The sequenced sample was CD4+ or CD8+ T cells sorted from blood, obtained in a trial of the OX40 agonist ivuxolimab. Recombination joined TRBV7-2 with TRBJ2-3, with the D call perhaps TRBD1 or TRBD2, as 5 bases match in each case. The clonotype originates from an adult with an advanced solid tumor such as melanoma, head and neck, liver or kidney cancer. CDR3 sequence: CASSLVLGTTDTQYF. The DNA reads TGTGCCAGCAGCTTAGTGCTCGGGACCACAGATACGCAGTATTTT.